Below, one T cell receptor beta chain is given with its context. The antigen is not known. One end of the junction fails to match germline, which may point to a read error. The table came from immunoSEQ multiplex PCR; TCRdb's copy has only in-frame clones and leaves some out. Here the sample spans 180,000 or so clones, around 90% being singletons. This specimen comes from a study of T cell responses to AZD1222 COVID-19 vaccine. The overall study: Pooled in the analysis were second doses at about 4 or about 12 weeks. Study observations and caveats: Distributed over spike, vaccine-associated CD4 TCRs predominated at 160-218 and 743-854. White British donors predominated, females outnumbered males, and clonal diversity was possibly underestimated. No day 14 peak samples; only post-peak repertoires were characterized.

Germline CDR1 and CDR2: SQVTM and ANQGSEA. This CDR3 spans 13 amino acids. V is TRBV29-1 and J is TRBJ1-2, with TRBD1 matching over 7 bases. The sample was peripheral blood, taken on day 0 of AZD1222 vaccination. The receptor was isolated from an adult in good health. The CDR3 reads CSVEDRENYGYTF. The CDR3 DNA sequence: TGCAGCGTCGAAGACAGGGAAAACTATGGCTACACCTTC.